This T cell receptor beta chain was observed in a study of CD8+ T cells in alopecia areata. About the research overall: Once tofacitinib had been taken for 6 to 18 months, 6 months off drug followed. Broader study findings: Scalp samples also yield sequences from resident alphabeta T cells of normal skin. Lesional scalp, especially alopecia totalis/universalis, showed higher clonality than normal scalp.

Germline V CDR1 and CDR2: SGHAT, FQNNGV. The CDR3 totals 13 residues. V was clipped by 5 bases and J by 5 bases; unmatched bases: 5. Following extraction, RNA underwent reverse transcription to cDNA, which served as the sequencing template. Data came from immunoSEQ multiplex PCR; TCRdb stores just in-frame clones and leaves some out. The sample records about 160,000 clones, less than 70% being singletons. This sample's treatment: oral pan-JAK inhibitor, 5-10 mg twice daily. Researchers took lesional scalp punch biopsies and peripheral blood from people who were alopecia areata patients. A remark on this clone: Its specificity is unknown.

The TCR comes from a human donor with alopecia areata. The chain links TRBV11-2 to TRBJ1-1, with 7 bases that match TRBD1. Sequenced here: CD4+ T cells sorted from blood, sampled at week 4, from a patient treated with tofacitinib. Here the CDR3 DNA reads TGTGCCAGCAGCATATACAGGGGAACTGAAGCTTTCTTT. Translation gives CASSIYRGTEAFF.